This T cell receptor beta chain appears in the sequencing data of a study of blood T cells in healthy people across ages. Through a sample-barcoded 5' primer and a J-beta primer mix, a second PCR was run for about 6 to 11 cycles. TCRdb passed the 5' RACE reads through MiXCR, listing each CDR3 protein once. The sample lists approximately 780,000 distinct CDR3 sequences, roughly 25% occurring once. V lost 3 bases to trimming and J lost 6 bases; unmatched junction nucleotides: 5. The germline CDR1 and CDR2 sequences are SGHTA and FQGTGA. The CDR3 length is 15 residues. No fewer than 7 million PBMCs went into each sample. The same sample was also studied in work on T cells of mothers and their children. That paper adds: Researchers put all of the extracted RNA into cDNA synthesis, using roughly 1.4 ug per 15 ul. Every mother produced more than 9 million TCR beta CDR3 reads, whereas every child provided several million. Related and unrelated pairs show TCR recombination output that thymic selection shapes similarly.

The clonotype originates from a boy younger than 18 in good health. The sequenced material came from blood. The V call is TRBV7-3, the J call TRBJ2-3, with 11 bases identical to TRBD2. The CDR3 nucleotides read TGTGCCAGCAGCTTTCTAGCGGGGGGCATGGATACGCAGTATTTT. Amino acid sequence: CASSFLAGGMDTQYF.